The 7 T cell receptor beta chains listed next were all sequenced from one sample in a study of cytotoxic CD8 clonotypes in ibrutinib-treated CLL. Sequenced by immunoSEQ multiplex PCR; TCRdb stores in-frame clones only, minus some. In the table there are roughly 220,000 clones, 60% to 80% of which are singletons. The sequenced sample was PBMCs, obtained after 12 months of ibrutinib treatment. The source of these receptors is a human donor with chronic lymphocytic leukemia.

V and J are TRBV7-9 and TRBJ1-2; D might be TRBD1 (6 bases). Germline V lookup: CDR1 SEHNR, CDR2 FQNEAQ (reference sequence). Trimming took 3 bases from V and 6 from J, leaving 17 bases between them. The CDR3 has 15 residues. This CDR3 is CASSFAHRVGDGYTF. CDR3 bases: TGTGCCAGCAGCTTCGCACACAGGGTTGGCGATGGCTACACCTTC.

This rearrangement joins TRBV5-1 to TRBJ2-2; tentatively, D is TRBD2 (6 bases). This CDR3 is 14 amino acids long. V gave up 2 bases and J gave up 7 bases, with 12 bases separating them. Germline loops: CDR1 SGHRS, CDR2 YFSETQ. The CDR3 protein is CASSFGGTGGELFF. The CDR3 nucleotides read TGCGCCAGCAGCTTCGGAGGGACCGGCGGGGAGCTGTTTTTT.

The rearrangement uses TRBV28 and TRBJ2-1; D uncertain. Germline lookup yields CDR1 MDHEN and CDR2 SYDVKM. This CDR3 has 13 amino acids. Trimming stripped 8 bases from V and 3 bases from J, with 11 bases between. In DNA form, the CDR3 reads TGTGCCAGCGTACACCCCCTCTACAATGAGCAGTTCTTC. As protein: CASVHPLYNEQFF.

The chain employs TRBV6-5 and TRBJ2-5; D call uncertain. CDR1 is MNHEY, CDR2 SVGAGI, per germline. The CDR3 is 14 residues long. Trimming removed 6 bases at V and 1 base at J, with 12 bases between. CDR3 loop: CASRNSWGQETQYF. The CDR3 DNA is TGTGCCAGCAGAAACAGCTGGGGCCAAGAGACCCAGTACTTC.

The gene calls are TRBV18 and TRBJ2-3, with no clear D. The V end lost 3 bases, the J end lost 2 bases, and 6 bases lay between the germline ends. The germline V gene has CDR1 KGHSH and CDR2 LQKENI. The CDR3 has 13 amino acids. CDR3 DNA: TGTGCCAGCTCACCGAACCCCACAGATACGCAGTATTTT. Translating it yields CASSPNPTDTQYF.

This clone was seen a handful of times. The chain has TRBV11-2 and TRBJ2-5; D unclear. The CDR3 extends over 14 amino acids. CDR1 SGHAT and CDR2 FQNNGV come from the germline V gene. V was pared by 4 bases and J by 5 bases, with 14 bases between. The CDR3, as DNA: TGTGCCAGCAGCTCCCGGGTGTTCGGGGAGACCCAGTACTTC. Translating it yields CASSSRVFGETQYF.

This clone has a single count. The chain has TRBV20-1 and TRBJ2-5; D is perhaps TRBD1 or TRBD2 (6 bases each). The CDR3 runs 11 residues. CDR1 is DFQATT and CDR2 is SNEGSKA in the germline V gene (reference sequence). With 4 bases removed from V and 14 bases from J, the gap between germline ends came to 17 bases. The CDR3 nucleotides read TGCAGTGCTAAGTACTCGGGGGCCCCCTACTTC. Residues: CSAKYSGAPYF.